This TCR beta chain was recorded in a study of blood T cells in healthy people across ages. V was clipped by 6 bases and J by 2 bases; unmatched bases: 8. In germline, CDR1 is SQVTM, CDR2 ANQGSEA. CDR3 size: 14 residues. Sample-barcoded 5' priming and a J-beta primer mix drove a second PCR of roughly 6 to 12 cycles. TCRdb re-derived calls from the 5' RACE reads in MiXCR, one entry per CDR3 protein. The sample carries 800,000 to 950,000 distinct CDR3 sequences, roughly 48% recorded once. The sample, approximately 11 milliliters of peripheral blood, was drawn from each donor. Turning to this clonotype: Its specificity is unknown.

Findings and caveats of the study: A roughly linear fall in TCR beta diversity per million T cells was seen with increasing age.

The specimen was blood. The sequence was collected from a young man in good health. The chain uses TRBV29-1 and TRBJ2-7; 9 positions agree with TRBD1. The CDR3 coding sequence is TGCAGCGTGGCAGCCGGGACAGGGACCTACGAGCAGTACTTC. This encodes CSVAAGTGTYEQYF.